A selection of T cell receptor beta chains follows, all from one sample in a study of shared clonotypes between healthy human individuals. TCRdb's table, derived via immunoSEQ multiplex PCR, lists solely in-frame clones and lacks some. The sample lists fewer than 550,000 clones; almost 80% were seen once. The sequenced sample was PBMCs. The origin of the receptors is a woman between 35 and 50 years old in good health. Some clones in this sample may be carry-over from other donors' samples. CDR3s include the opening cysteine and the closing phenylalanine or tryptophan. D genes are given only for firm matches. Clone size is shown for a subset of rows, as once, few, many or a class of expanded clone.

>-|TRBV27|TRBJ1-5|TRBD1
CASQDRPSTPQHF
TGTGCCAGCCAGGACAGGCCCAGCACGCCCCAGCATTTT
>few|TRBV2|TRBJ1-5|TRBD1
CASRTGPPQPQHF
TGTGCCAGCAGGACAGGGCCGCCTCAGCCCCAGCATTTT
>-|TRBV5-8|TRBJ2-1|TRBD2
CASSLWGTSGNHNEQFF
TGTGCCAGCAGCTTGTGGGGGACTAGCGGGAATCACAATGAGCAGTTCTTC
>-|TRBV9|TRBJ1-1|TRBD1
CASSVVGTGVFDTEAFF
TGTGCCAGCAGCGTAGTAGGGACAGGGGTGTTTGACACTGAAGCTTTCTTT
>-|TRBV30|TRBJ1-1|TRBD1
CAWSVLGQMNTEAFF
TGTGCCTGGAGTGTACTGGGACAGATGAACACTGAAGCTTTCTTT
>-|TRBV6-1|TRBJ2-7|-
CASTPSEVREQYF
TGTGCCAGCACCCCCTCAGAGGTCCGCGAGCAGTACTTC
>-|TRBV23-1|TRBJ2-3|-
CANATQMTDTQYF
TGCGCCAACGCCACCCAGATGACAGATACGCAGTATTTT
>once|TRBV4-3|TRBJ1-2|-
CASSQGNYGYTF
TGCGCCAGCAGCCAGGGGAACTATGGCTACACCTTC
>-|TRBV6-6|TRBJ1-1|-
CASSFNRGYTEAFF
TGTGCCAGCAGTTTTAACCGGGGTTACACTGAAGCTTTCTTT
>many|TRBV29-1|TRBJ2-7|TRBD2
CSVAREGDEQYF
TGCAGCGTGGCGCGGGAGGGAGACGAGCAGTACTTC
>once|TRBV11-2|TRBJ2-1|TRBD1
CASSKAYRGQEQFF
TGTGCCAGCAGCAAAGCTTACAGGGGGCAAGAGCAGTTCTTC
>-|TRBV19|TRBJ2-3|-
CASSRGYTDTQYF
TGTGCCTCCTCCAGGGGCTACACAGATACGCAGTATTTT
>-|TRBV15|TRBJ2-3|TRBD2
CATSRGSSLAGDTDTQYF
TGTGCCACCAGCAGAGGAAGCTCCCTAGCGGGCGACACAGATACGCAGTATTTT
>-|TRBV18|TRBJ1-2|-
CASSSSEGRSNYGYTF
TGTGCCAGCTCATCCTCGGAGGGGCGATCTAACTATGGCTACACCTTC
>-|TRBV7-6|TRBJ1-4|-
CASSLASNEKLFF
TGTGCCAGCAGCTTAGCTTCTAATGAAAAACTGTTTTTT
>-|TRBV7-2|TRBJ2-3|TRBD1
CASSLEQGKGTDTQYF
TGTGCCAGCAGCTTAGAACAGGGGAAGGGCACAGATACGCAGTATTTT
>-|TRBV18|TRBJ2-1|TRBD2
CASSQAAGDNEQFF
TGTGCCAGCTCACAGGCGGCGGGGGACAATGAGCAGTTCTTC
>few|TRBV4-2|TRBJ1-3|-
CASSHQPDSGNTIYF
TGTGCCAGCAGCCACCAGCCAGACTCTGGAAACACCATATATTTT
>-|TRBV19|TRBJ2-2|-
CASNVGGGTGELFF
TGTGCCAGTAACGTCGGCGGAGGGACCGGGGAGCTGTTTTTT
>once|TRBV7-9|TRBJ2-5|TRBD1
CASSFGTGGLGETQYF
TGTGCCAGCAGCTTCGGGACAGGGGGCCTAGGGGAGACCCAGTACTTC
>few|TRBV19|TRBJ2-1|TRBD2
CASSTMLAGAVEQFF
TGTGCCAGTAGTACGATGCTAGCGGGAGCGGTTGAGCAGTTCTTC
>-|TRBV28|TRBJ2-1|TRBD2
CASLGASGSGSYNEQFF
TGTGCCAGTCTGGGGGCTAGCGGGAGCGGATCCTACAATGAGCAGTTCTTC
>-|TRBV5-4|TRBJ1-5|TRBD1
CASSVQGASNQPQHF
TGTGCCAGCAGCGTGCAGGGGGCCAGCAATCAGCCCCAGCATTTT
>few|TRBV2|TRBJ1-1|-
CASSEVLGLEAFF
TGTGCCAGCAGTGAAGTGTTAGGGCTTGAAGCTTTCTTT
>-|TRBV7-8|TRBJ2-3|TRBD2
CASRLAGGPDTQYF
TGTGCCTCAAGACTAGCGGGAGGGCCGGATACGCAGTATTTT
>few|TRBV5-1|TRBJ1-3|-
CASSFGRGGNTIYF
TGCGCCAGCAGCTTCGGAAGGGGTGGAAACACCATATATTTT
>few|TRBV7-9|TRBJ1-1|-
CASSPVGRVEDEAFF
TGTGCCAGCAGCCCGGTAGGGCGGGTGGAGGATGAAGCTTTCTTT
>once|TRBV2|TRBJ2-2|-
CASSVRPNTGELFF
TGTGCCAGCAGTGTCCGCCCAAACACCGGGGAGCTGTTTTTT
>-|TRBV28|TRBJ2-7|TRBD2
CASSPPGSGVTTEQYF
TGTGCCAGCAGCCCCCCGGGGAGCGGGGTGACCACCGAGCAGTACTTC
>-|TRBV18|TRBJ2-6|-
CASSPGLVTLAGANVLTF
TGTGCCAGCTCACCAGGCCTAGTCACATTAGCTGGGGCCAACGTCCTGACTTTC
>-|TRBV4-1|TRBJ2-5|TRBD2
CASSRQPGLAGGKETQYF
TGCGCCAGCAGCCGACAACCGGGACTAGCGGGAGGAAAAGAGACCCAGTACTTC
>many|TRBV11-2|TRBJ2-1|-
CASSLMVGGNNEQFF
TGTGCCAGCAGCTTAATGGTCGGGGGAAACAATGAGCAGTTCTTC
>-|TRBV10-2|TRBJ2-3|TRBD2
CASSGTSGLTDTQYF
TGCGCCAGCAGTGGTACTAGCGGCCTCACAGATACGCAGTATTTT
>-|TRBV27|TRBJ2-6|TRBD1
CASSFRGTGSSGANVLTF
TGTGCCAGCAGTTTTCGGGGGACAGGGTCATCTGGGGCCAACGTCCTGACTTTC
>-|TRBV30|TRBJ2-7|-
CAWSGDTTYEQYF
TGTGCCTGGAGTGGGGACACAACCTACGAGCAGTACTTC
>-|TRBV28|TRBJ2-1|TRBD2
CATEAGSSYNEQFF
TGTGCCACCGAAGCGGGGAGCTCCTACAATGAGCAGTTCTTC
>few|TRBV7-3|TRBJ1-2|TRBD1
CASSLEGTDYGYTF
TGTGCCAGCAGCCTTGAAGGGACAGACTATGGCTACACCTTC
>-|TRBV28|TRBJ1-5|TRBD1
CASSGTGAQPQHF
TGTGCCAGCAGCGGGACAGGGGCCCAGCCCCAGCATTTT
>-|TRBV27|TRBJ2-2|-
CASSLTDRNTGELFF
TGTGCCAGCAGTTTAACCGACAGGAACACCGGGGAGCTGTTTTTT
>-|TRBV27|TRBJ2-2|-
CATRGGRNTGELFF
TGTGCCACCAGGGGCGGGAGGAACACCGGGGAGCTGTTTTTT
>few|TRBV11-3|TRBJ2-2|-
CASSPDGYTGELFF
TGTGCCAGCAGCCCGGACGGTTACACCGGGGAGCTGTTTTTT
>-|TRBV7-3|TRBJ2-2|-
CASSSLGGDTGELFF
TGTGCCAGCAGCTCCCTTGGGGGAGACACCGGGGAGCTGTTTTTT
>-|TRBV7-9|TRBJ1-3|-
CASSFHQGTGNTIYF
TGTGCCAGCAGCTTCCATCAGGGTACGGGAAACACCATATATTTT
>-|TRBV30|TRBJ2-3|-
CAWSPSLGGSDTQYF
TGTGCCTGGAGTCCCAGCTTAGGGGGATCAGATACGCAGTATTTT
>-|TRBV6-6|TRBJ1-3|-
CASSYSGRLSGNTIYF
TGTGCCAGCAGTTACTCGGGCAGACTCTCTGGAAACACCATATATTTT
>-|TRBV5-1|TRBJ1-4|-
CASSFQGPSGELFF
TGCGCCAGCAGCTTCCAGGGTCCTTCGGGGGAACTGTTTTTT
>-|TRBV6-5|TRBJ2-2|-
CASSYSSATNTGELFF
TGTGCCAGCAGTTACTCGTCTGCCACGAACACCGGGGAGCTGTTTTTT
>-|TRBV4-1|TRBJ2-1|TRBD1
CASNPDRDLGNEQFF
TGCGCCAGCAACCCGGACAGGGACTTGGGCAATGAGCAGTTCTTC
>-|TRBV30|TRBJ2-5|-
CAWSPWGETNF
TGTGCCTGGAGTCCCTGGGGAGAGACCAACTTC
>-|TRBV7-2|TRBJ2-1|-
CASSLERVYNEQFF
TGTGCCAGCAGCTTAGAGAGGGTGTACAATGAGCAGTTCTTC
>once|TRBV7-8|TRBJ2-5|-
CASSRGQGETQYF
TGTGCCAGCAGCCGGGGGCAGGGTGAGACCCAGTACTTC
>-|TRBV18|TRBJ1-6|TRBD1
CASSPGTGDSPLHF
TGTGCCAGCTCACCCGGGACAGGGGATTCACCCCTCCACTTT
>-|TRBV7-7|TRBJ2-7|TRBD1
CASSLDQGASYEQYF
TGTGCTAGCAGCTTAGATCAGGGGGCCTCTTACGAGCAGTACTTC
>-|TRBV9|TRBJ2-7|-
CASSVESEGPYEQYF
TGTGCCAGCAGCGTAGAATCGGAGGGCCCCTACGAGCAGTACTTC
>-|TRBV27|TRBJ1-2|-
CASSSTIGGRGNYGYTF
TGTGCCAGCAGTTCTACTATAGGGGGACGGGGGAACTATGGCTACACCTTC
>-|TRBV5-1|TRBJ2-3|-
CASSLQGGTDTQYF
TGCGCCAGCAGCTTGCAGGGAGGCACAGATACGCAGTATTTT
>-|TRBV25-1|TRBJ2-7|-
CATERTVRYEQYF
TGTGCCACCGAACGGACAGTCAGATACGAGCAGTACTTC